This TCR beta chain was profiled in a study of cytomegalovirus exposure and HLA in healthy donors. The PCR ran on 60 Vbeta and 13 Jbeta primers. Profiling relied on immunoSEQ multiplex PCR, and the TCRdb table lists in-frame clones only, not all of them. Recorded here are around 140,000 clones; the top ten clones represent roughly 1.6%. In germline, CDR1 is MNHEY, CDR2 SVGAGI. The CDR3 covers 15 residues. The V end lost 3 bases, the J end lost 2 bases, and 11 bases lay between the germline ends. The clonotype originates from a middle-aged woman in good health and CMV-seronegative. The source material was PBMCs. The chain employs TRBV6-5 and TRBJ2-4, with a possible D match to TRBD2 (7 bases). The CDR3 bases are TGTGCCAGCAGTTATGGGGGGGCCACCAAAAACATTCAGTACTTC. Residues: CASSYGGATKNIQYF.